The T cell receptor beta chain described here comes from a study of OX40 agonist ivuxolimab in advanced cancers. Study findings and constraints: The study found that CD8+ T cells averaged more expanded clones than CD4+. At 0.1 to 3.0 mg/kg and by week 6, CD4+ and CD8+ T cells in the blood had expanded clonally.

Sequencing was performed with immunoSEQ multiplex PCR; in TCRdb, only in-frame clones are kept and a portion is missing. The data contain 65,000 to 95,000 clones, 90% of them singletons. CDR1 is MDHEN, CDR2 SYDVKM, per germline. V was clipped by 3 bases and J by 0 bases; unmatched bases: 8. The length of the CDR3 is 16 residues. On this clone: Antigen unknown.

This receptor was taken from an adult with an advanced solid tumor such as melanoma, head and neck, liver or kidney cancer. The V gene is TRBV28, the J gene TRBJ2-7, with 7 positions matching TRBD1. Specimen: CD4+ or CD8+ T cells sorted from blood, collected in a trial of the OX40 agonist ivuxolimab. CDR3 nucleotides: TGTGCCAGCAGTTTTTCCCTAAGGGGGCTCTCCTACGAGCAGTACGTC. This sequence encodes CASSFSLRGLSYEQYV.